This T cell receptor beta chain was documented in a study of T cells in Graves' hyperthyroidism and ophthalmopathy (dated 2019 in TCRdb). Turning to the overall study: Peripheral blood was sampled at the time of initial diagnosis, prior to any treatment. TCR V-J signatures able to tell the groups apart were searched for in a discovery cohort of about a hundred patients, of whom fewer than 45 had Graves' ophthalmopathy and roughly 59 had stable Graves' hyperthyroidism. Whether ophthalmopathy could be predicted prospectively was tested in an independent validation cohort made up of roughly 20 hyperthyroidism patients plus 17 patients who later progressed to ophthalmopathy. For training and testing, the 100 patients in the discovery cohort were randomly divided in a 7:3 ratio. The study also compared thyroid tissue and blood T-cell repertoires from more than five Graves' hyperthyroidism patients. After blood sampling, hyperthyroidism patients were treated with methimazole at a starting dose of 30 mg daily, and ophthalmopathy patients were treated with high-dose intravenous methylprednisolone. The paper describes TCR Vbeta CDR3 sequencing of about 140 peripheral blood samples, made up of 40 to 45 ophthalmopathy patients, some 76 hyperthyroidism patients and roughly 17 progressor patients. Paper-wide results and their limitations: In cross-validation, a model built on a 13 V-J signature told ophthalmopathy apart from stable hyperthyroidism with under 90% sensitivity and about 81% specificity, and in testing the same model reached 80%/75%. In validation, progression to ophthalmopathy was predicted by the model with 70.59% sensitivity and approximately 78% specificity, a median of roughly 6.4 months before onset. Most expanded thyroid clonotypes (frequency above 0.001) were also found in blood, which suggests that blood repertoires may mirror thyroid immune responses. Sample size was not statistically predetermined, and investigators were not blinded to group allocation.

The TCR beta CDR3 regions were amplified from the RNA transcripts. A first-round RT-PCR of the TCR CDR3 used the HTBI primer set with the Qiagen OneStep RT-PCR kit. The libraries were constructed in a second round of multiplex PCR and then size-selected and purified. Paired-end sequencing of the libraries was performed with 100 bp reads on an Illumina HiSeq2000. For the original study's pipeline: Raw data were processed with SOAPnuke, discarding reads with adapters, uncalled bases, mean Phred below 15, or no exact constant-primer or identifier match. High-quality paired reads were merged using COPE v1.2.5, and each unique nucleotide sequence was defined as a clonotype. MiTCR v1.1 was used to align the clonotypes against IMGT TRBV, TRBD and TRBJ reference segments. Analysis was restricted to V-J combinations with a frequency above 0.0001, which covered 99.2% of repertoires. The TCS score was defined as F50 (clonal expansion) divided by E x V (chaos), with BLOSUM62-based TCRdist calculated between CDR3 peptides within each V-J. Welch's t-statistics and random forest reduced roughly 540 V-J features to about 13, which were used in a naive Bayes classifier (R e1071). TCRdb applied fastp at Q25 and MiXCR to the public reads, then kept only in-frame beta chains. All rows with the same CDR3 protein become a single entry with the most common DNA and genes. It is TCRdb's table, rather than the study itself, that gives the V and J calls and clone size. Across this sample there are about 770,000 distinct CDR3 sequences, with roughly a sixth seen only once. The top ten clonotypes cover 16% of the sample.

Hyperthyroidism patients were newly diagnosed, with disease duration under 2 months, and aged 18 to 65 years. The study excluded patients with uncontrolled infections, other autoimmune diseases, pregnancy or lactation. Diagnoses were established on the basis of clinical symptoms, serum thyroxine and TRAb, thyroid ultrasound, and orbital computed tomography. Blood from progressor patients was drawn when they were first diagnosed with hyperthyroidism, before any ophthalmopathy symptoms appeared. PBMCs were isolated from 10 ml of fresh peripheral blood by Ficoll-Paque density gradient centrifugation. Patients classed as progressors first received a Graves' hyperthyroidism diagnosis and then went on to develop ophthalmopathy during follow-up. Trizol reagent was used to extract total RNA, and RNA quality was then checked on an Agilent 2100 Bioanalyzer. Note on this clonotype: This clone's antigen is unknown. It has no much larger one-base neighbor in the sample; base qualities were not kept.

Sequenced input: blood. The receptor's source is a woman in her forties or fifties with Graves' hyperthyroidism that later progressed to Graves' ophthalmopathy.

The DNA sequence reads TGTGCCAGCAGCTTAGTTTCAGTAGAAGGCTACACCTTC. Translated, this gives CASSLVSVEGYTF. The chain links TRBV11-2 with TRBJ1-2; the D gene lacks a confident call. The CDR3, cysteine through phenylalanine, is 13 amino acids long. The entry retains the CDR3 DNA only, 39 bases that are in frame from base 1. CDR1 and CDR2, looked up from the germline V gene, are SGHAT and FQNNGV. V drops 1 base and J drops 8 bases, leaving 11 bases in between. The CDR3 plus the reference TRBV11-2 and TRBJ1-2 genes for the other parts give the full variable domain: EAGVAQSPRYKIIEKRQSVAFWCNPISGHATLYWYQQILGQGPKLLIQFQNNGVVDDSQLPKDRFSAERLKGVDSTLKIQPAKLEDSAVYLCASSLVSVEGYTFGSGTRLTVV.